This is a list of T cell receptor beta chains from one sample in a study of blood T cell repertoires in COVID-19. TCRdb's table, derived via immunoSEQ multiplex PCR, lists solely in-frame clones and lacks some. The sample consists of fewer than 250,000 clones, approximately 83% of them appearing once. The sequenced material came from peripheral blood. All receptors derive from a human donor in a cohort sampled during active COVID-19. The conserved cysteine and the conserved F or W are not part of the CDR3 here. Each record gives: V gene, D gene, CDR3 protein. D genes are given only for firm matches.

V gene: TRBV13
D gene: TRBD1
CDR3 protein: ASSPRGQAIGNTIY

V gene: TRBV14
D gene: TRBD1
CDR3 protein: ASTAGGNNSPLH

V gene: TRBV9
D gene: .
CDR3 protein: ASSEGLASRNEQF

V gene: TRBV18
D gene: TRBD1
CDR3 protein: ASSPGQGTDGGYT

V gene: TRBV19
D gene: .
CDR3 protein: ASSMTLAYYEQY

V gene: TRBV4-1
D gene: .
CDR3 protein: ASSPIRGGASYNEQF

V gene: TRBV5-4
D gene: TRBD1
CDR3 protein: ASSKDRAYYGYT

V gene: TRBV5-4
D gene: .
CDR3 protein: ASSGGRNTIY

V gene: TRBV10-1
D gene: TRBD2
CDR3 protein: ASGYSGSSYNEQF

V gene: TRBV10-1
D gene: TRBD1
CDR3 protein: ASSDPGTGIDGYT

V gene: TRBV27
D gene: .
CDR3 protein: ASSFSPGVEQY

V gene: TRBV13
D gene: TRBD2
CDR3 protein: ASSLRLAAYEQY

V gene: TRBV2
D gene: .
CDR3 protein: ASVPVPGTDTQY

V gene: TRBV6-5
D gene: TRBD1
CDR3 protein: ASRIRDRNSPLH

V gene: TRBV6-2/TRBV6-3
D gene: .
CDR3 protein: ASSYTSIRRRNQPQH

V gene: TRBV11-1
D gene: .
CDR3 protein: ASSVMETQY

V gene: TRBV5-5
D gene: TRBD1
CDR3 protein: ASSLNPQGANSQETQY

V gene: TRBV10-3
D gene: TRBD1
CDR3 protein: AISGGQGAYEQY

V gene: TRBV6-5
D gene: TRBD1
CDR3 protein: ASSTGTEQNTIY

V gene: TRBV2
D gene: TRBD1
CDR3 protein: ATRRDRGNTDTQY

V gene: TRBV11-3
D gene: .
CDR3 protein: ASSSGGQKTDTQY

V gene: TRBV2
D gene: .
CDR3 protein: ASSRGTYEQY

V gene: TRBV7-9
D gene: TRBD1
CDR3 protein: ASSKLDRAYNSPLH

V gene: TRBV9
D gene: .
CDR3 protein: ASSVSGDNSPLH

V gene: TRBV6-4
D gene: TRBD1
CDR3 protein: ASRQGATDTQY

V gene: TRBV11-3
D gene: .
CDR3 protein: ASSPPAQANTGELF

V gene: TRBV5-1
D gene: TRBD1
CDR3 protein: ASSIQTGAYEQY

V gene: TRBV5-1
D gene: .
CDR3 protein: ASSSGGAEQY

V gene: TRBV2
D gene: TRBD1
CDR3 protein: ASSPRQGVREKLF

V gene: TRBV27
D gene: .
CDR3 protein: ASKMGQHGYT

V gene: TRBV19
D gene: TRBD1
CDR3 protein: ASSSQGIGELF

V gene: TRBV5-4
D gene: .
CDR3 protein: ASSLAGATGYT

V gene: TRBV5-1
D gene: TRBD1
CDR3 protein: ASSPVTGVFEKLF

V gene: TRBV6-2/TRBV6-3
D gene: .
CDR3 protein: ASSYNVLASYEQY

V gene: TRBV6-4
D gene: .
CDR3 protein: ASSGEQGHEQF

V gene: TRBV29-1
D gene: .
CDR3 protein: SVVNGAGVYGYT

V gene: TRBV18
D gene: TRBD2
CDR3 protein: ASSPPWASGAYNEQF

V gene: TRBV5-1
D gene: .
CDR3 protein: ASSLKGGTGGNPGANVLT

V gene: TRBV20-1
D gene: TRBD2
CDR3 protein: SASRLAGGETQY

V gene: TRBV19
D gene: TRBD2
CDR3 protein: ASSIGGTSGRGEQY

V gene: TRBV30
D gene: TRBD1
CDR3 protein: AWRDRGRTEAF